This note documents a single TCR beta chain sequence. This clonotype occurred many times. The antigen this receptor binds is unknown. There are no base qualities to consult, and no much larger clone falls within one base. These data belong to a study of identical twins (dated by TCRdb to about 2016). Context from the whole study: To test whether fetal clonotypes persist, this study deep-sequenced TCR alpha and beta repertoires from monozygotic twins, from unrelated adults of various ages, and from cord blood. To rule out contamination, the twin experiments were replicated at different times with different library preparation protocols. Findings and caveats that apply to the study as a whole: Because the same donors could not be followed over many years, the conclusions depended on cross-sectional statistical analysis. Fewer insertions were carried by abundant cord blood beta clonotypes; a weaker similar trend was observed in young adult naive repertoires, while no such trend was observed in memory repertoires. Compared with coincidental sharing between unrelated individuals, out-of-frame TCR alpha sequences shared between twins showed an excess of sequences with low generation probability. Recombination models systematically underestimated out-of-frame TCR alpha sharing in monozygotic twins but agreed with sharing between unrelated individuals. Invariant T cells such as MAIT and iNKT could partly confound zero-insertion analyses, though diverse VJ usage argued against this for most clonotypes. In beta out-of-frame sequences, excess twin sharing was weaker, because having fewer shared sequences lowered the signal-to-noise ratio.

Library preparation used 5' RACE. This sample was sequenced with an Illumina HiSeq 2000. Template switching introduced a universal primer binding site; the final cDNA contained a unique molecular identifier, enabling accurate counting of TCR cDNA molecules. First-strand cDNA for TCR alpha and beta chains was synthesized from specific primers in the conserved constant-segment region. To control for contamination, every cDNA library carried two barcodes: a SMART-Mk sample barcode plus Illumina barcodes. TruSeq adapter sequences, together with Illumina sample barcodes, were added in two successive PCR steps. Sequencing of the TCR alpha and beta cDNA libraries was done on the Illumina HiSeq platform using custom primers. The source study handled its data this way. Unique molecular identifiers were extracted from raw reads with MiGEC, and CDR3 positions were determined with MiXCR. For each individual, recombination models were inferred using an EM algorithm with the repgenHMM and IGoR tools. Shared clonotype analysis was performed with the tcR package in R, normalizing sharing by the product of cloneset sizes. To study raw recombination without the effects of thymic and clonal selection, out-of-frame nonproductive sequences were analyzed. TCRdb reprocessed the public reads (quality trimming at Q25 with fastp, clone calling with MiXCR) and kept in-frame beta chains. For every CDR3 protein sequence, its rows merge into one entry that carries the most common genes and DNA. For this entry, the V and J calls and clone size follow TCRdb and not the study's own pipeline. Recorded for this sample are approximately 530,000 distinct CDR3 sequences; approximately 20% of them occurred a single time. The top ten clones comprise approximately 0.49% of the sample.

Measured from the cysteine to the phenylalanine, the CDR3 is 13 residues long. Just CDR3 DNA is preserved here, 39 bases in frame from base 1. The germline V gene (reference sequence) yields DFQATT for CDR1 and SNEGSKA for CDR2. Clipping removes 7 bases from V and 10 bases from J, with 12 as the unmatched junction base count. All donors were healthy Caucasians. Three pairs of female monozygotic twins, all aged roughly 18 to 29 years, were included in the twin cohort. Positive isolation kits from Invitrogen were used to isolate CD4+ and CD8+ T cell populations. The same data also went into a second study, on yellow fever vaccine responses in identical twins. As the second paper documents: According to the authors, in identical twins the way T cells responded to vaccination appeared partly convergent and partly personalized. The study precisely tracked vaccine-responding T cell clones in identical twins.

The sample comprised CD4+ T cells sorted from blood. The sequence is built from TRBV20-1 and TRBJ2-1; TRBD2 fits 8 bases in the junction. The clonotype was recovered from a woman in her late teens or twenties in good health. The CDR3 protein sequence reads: CSGGGLVGGEQFF. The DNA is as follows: TGCAGTGGGGGGGGACTAGTGGGAGGGGAGCAGTTCTTC.